These 20 T cell receptor beta chains share one sample of origin, sequenced in a study of cytomegalovirus exposure and HLA in healthy donors. The method was immunoSEQ multiplex PCR; TCRdb's version includes in-frame clones alone and lacks a portion of them. The table shows about 110,000 clones, with around 82% occurring only once. The sequencing input was PBMCs. All receptors come from a young woman in good health and CMV-seronegative.

The V and J genes are TRBV9 and TRBJ2-1, with a possible D match to TRBD1 (6 bases). Germline lookup yields CDR1 SGDLS and CDR2 YYNGEE. Trimming cost V 0 bases and J 3 bases, with 19 bases left between them. This CDR3 is 18 amino acids long. The CDR3, as DNA: TGTGCCAGCAGCGTAGAGAGCCGACAGGTCCCCTTCTACAATGAGCAGTTCTTC. Its translation: CASSVESRQVPFYNEQFF.

This clone was counted a single time. This chain joins TRBV6-5 and TRBJ1-5, with D uncertain. V was shortened by 4 bases and J by 1 base, with 5 bases between the two germline ends. The germline gives CDR1 MNHEY, CDR2 SVGAGI. This CDR3 has 13 amino acids. For the CDR3, the DNA is TGTGCCAGCAGTTTGACAAGCAATCAGCCCCAGCATTTT. Translating it yields CASSLTSNQPQHF.

The J gene is TRBJ2-1, the V gene TRBV6-5, with 13 bases identical to TRBD2. Germline loops: CDR1 MNHEY, CDR2 SVGAGI. The J segment lost 6 bases and the V segment lost 2 bases, leaving 4 bases of the junction unmatched. There are 16 residues in the CDR3. CDR3 sequence reads: CASSYLLAGGLNEQFF. The CDR3 bases are TGTGCCAGCAGTTACCTACTAGCGGGGGGGCTCAATGAGCAGTTCTTC.

This rearrangement joins TRBV6-4 to TRBJ1-2; D is uncertain. The CDR3 extends over 20 amino acids. The V end was cut by 0 bases, the J end by 5 bases, with 28 bases between. From germline, CDR1 is MRHNA and CDR2 SNTAGT. The DNA of the CDR3 is TGTGCCAGCAGTGACTCGGGGAGTCTAACGTGGCGTCCTTGGTGGTATGGCTACACCTTC. It yields the protein CASSDSGSLTWRPWWYGYTF.

This chain connects TRBV2 to TRBJ1-2; TRBD1 might be the D (6 bases). CDR3 size: 13 residues. V was trimmed by 6 bases and J by 8 bases, leaving 16 bases between them. CDR1 SNHLY and CDR2 FYNNEI come from the germline V gene. The CDR3 DNA reads TGTGCCAGCAGCCTGGGGGGGGGCGTCGGCTACACCTTC. This codes for CASSLGGGVGYTF.

This clone occurred once. The V call is TRBV19, the J call TRBJ1-2; maybe TRBD1 (6 bases). The CDR3 has 14 residues. Trimming stripped 2 bases from V and 8 bases from J, with 15 bases between. Germline CDR1 is LNHDA and CDR2 is SQIVND (reference sequence). CDR3 coding DNA: TGTGCCAGTAGTATATCTGGGGGCGCAGGAGGCTACACCTTC. This encodes CASSISGGAGGYTF.

The chain recombines TRBV25-1 with TRBJ2-2, with D maybe TRBD2 (6 bases). With 8 bases removed from V and 4 bases from J, the gap between germline ends came to 14 bases. Germline values: CDR1 MGHDK, CDR2 SYGVNS. This CDR3 contains 14 residues. CDR3 nucleotide sequence: TGTGCCAGCCTAAGTCGGGGGAGCACCGGGGAGCTGTTTTTT. Protein product: CASLSRGSTGELFF.

The chain has TRBV2 and TRBJ2-1; 11 bases line up with TRBD2. This CDR3 comprises 15 residues. With 7 bases clipped from V and 3 bases from J, the junction kept 5 bases outside the gene matches. Germline V gives CDR1 SNHLY, CDR2 FYNNEI. The CDR3, as DNA: TGTGCCAGCAACCCTAGCGGGGGGTTCTACAATGAGCAGTTCTTC. It encodes CASNPSGGFYNEQFF.

The V and J genes are TRBV4-2 and TRBJ1-4; the D gene is possibly TRBD1 (5 bases). The CDR3 totals 14 residues. The V end was cut by 2 bases, the J end by 8 bases, with 12 bases between. Germline V gives CDR1 LGHNA, CDR2 YNFKEQ. CDR3 nucleotides: TGTGCCAGCAGCCAACTAACAGGAACCGAAAAACTGTTTTTT. It specifies CASSQLTGTEKLFF.

The V and J genes are TRBV6-5 and TRBJ2-1, with D unclear. The CDR3 runs 15 residues. V was cut by 2 bases and J by 0 bases, with 8 bases left in between. Germline V gene sequence: CDR1 MNHEY, CDR2 SVGAGI. The CDR3 nucleotides are TGTGCCAGCAGTTACGGCCAGGTCTCCTACAATGAGCAGTTCTTC. The encoded protein is CASSYGQVSYNEQFF.

The gene calls are TRBV28 and TRBJ2-5; D possibly corresponds to TRBD2 (7 bases). Trimming removed 3 bases from V and 7 bases from J, with 18 bases in between. The CDR3 is 15 amino acids. Germline CDR1 is MDHEN and CDR2 is SYDVKM. This CDR3 is CASSFLGGGGGTQYF. The CDR3 DNA reads TGTGCCAGCAGTTTTCTGGGGGGGGGAGGGGGGACCCAGTACTTC.

This clone turned up a few times. The chain links TRBV12-5 to TRBJ2-2, with a tentative D call TRBD1 (6 bases). This CDR3 region has 13 residues. With 9 bases removed from V and 1 base from J, the gap between germline ends came to 9 bases. Germline lookup yields CDR1 LGHNT and CDR2 FRNRAP. CDR3 DNA: TGTGCTAGCCGACAGGAGAACACCGGGGAGCTGTTTTTT. It yields the protein CASRQENTGELFF.

CDR3 DNA sequence: TGTGCCAGCAGTTTATCTCCCAACCGAGGTGAAAAACTGTTTTTT. Translating gives CASSLSPNRGEKLFF. This chain connects TRBV28 to TRBJ1-4; the D is unclear. Between the trimmed V and J ends, which lost 1 base and 7 bases, there was a span of 13 bases. Germline lookup yields CDR1 MDHEN and CDR2 SYDVKM. The CDR3 runs to 15 residues.

This CDR3 reads CSAREREGYTF. In nucleotides, the CDR3 is TGCAGTGCTAGAGAGCGGGAGGGCTACACCTTC. This chain links TRBV20-1 with TRBJ1-2; no reliable D call. Per the germline V gene, CDR1 is DFQATT and CDR2 is SNEGSKA (reference sequence). This CDR3 has 11 amino acids. Trimming stripped 0 bases from V and 8 bases from J, with 7 bases between.

The genes are TRBV9 and TRBJ2-1; 7 bases map to TRBD1. The CDR3 consists of 15 residues. Trimming took 5 bases from V and 0 from J; bases not matched to a gene: 5. CDR1 is SGDLS, CDR2 YYNGEE, per germline. Written as DNA, the CDR3 is TGTGCCAGCAGTCTCAGGGACAGCTCCTACAATGAGCAGTTCTTC. This codes for CASSLRDSSYNEQFF.

This clone was seen at least ten times. The V call is TRBV21-1, the J call TRBJ2-7; the listed D gene, TRBD1, was not tested against the DNA. TRBV21-1 is deemed a pseudogene. The CDR3 has 14 residues. DNA for the CDR3: TGTGCCAGCAGCACGGGACAGGGATGCTACGAGCAGTACTTC. This codes for CASSTGQGCYEQYF.

The chain couples TRBV6-5 to TRBJ2-7; TRBD1 agrees at 7 bases. Germline values: CDR1 MNHEY, CDR2 SVGAGI. The V gene end was trimmed by 6 bases and the J gene end by 2 bases; junction bases not matched to a gene: 4. This CDR3 region has 13 residues. The CDR3 sequence: CASRQGQTYEQYF. The CDR3 DNA follows: TGTGCCAGCAGGCAGGGACAGACCTACGAGCAGTACTTC.

The chain is built from TRBV30 and TRBJ2-1, with a tentative D call TRBD2 (7 bases). The CDR3 is 12 amino acids. V shed 3 bases and J shed 6 bases, with 9 bases lying between them. The germline gives CDR1 GTSNPN, CDR2 SVGIG (reference sequence). The CDR3 DNA reads as TGTGCCTGGAGGAGGGGGGGCAATGAGCAGTTCTTC. Amino acid sequence: CAWRRGGNEQFF.

The V and J genes are TRBV6-5 and TRBJ2-1; D may be TRBD1 (6 bases). V lost 8 bases to trimming and J lost 5 bases, with 16 bases between them. Looked up from germline, CDR1 is MNHEY and CDR2 is SVGAGI. This CDR3 is built from 14 residues. The DNA for the CDR3 is TGTGCCAGCGCTTTGGGGACACAACACAATGAGCAGTTCTTC. The encoded protein is CASALGTQHNEQFF.

The table lists this clone with a few counts. CDR3 DNA: TGTGCCAGCAGTTTAAATCCCGGGGAAGGCTACACCTTC. It is translated as CASSLNPGEGYTF. The chain combines TRBV27 with TRBJ1-2; D is uncertain. Germline-derived CDR1 and CDR2 are MNHEY and SMNVEV (reference sequence). The CDR3 totals 13 residues. Trimming shortened V by 2 bases and J by 8 bases, and 12 bases separated the two germline ends.